Listed below are T cell receptor beta chains from one sample, sequenced in a study of cytomegalovirus exposure and HLA in healthy donors. Sequenced by immunoSEQ multiplex PCR; TCRdb stores in-frame clones only, minus some. The table has 150,000 or so clones, almost 85% seen once; the top ten hold 0.38%. Source material: PBMCs. These receptors were obtained from a boy between 2 and 15 years old in good health and CMV-seronegative. CDR3s include the opening cysteine and the closing phenylalanine or tryptophan. A D gene is named only where the DNA matches it firmly. Size is stated for part of the rows, as once, few or many counts, or as a class when the clone is expanded.

j_call v_call clone_size d_call cdr3_nt cdr3_aa
TRBJ2-3 TRBV5-1 once TRBD1 TGCGCCAGCAGCCCAGACAGGGGGCAAGCAGATACGCAGTATTTT CASSPDRGQADTQYF
TRBJ2-7 TRBV5-6 . TRBD1 TGTGCCAGCAGACGGACAGGGTTCTACGAGCAGTACTTC CASRRTGFYEQYF
TRBJ2-7 TRBV5-1 . TRBD2 TGCGCCAGCAGCGCCAGACTAGCGGGCTCCTACGAGCAGTACTTC CASSARLAGSYEQYF
TRBJ2-7 TRBV5-4 . TRBD2 TGTGCCAGCAGCGTCGGGACTAGCGGGATCTTCTACGAGCAGTACTTC CASSVGTSGIFYEQYF
TRBJ2-3 TRBV5-1 . . TGCGCCAGCAGCTTGACGTCAGCGATACCAGATACGCAGTATTTT CASSLTSAIPDTQYF
TRBJ2-7 TRBV6-1 . TRBD1 TGTGCCAGCAGTGAAGATTCAGGGGGCTCCTACGAGCAGTACTTC CASSEDSGGSYEQYF
TRBJ2-7 TRBV7-9 . TRBD1 TGTGCCAGCAGCCCACAGGGGGGATCCTACGAGCAGTACTTC CASSPQGGSYEQYF
TRBJ2-1 TRBV7-9 . TRBD1 TGTGCCAGCAGCTTAGCCGGGACAGTTAATGAGCAGTTCTTC CASSLAGTVNEQFF
TRBJ1-3 TRBV2 once . TGTGCCAGCAGCACCGACAGGACTGGAAACACCATATATTTT CASSTDRTGNTIYF
TRBJ2-1 TRBV9 . . TGTGCCAGCAGCGCCATTACAGGGACCTACAATGAGCAGTTCTTC CASSAITGTYNEQFF
TRBJ1-5 TRBV6-1 . TRBD1 TGTGCCAGCAATAGGGACAGCCGCAATCAGCCCCAGCATTTT CASNRDSRNQPQHF
TRBJ2-5 TRBV30 . . TGTGCCTGGGGGCGAGAGACCCAGTACTTC CAWGRETQYF
TRBJ2-7 TRBV10-1 . . TGCGCCAGCAGTGAGTCAAGAGGGGACATCGACGAGCAGTACTTC CASSESRGDIDEQYF
TRBJ2-1 TRBV25-1 . TRBD2 TGTGCCAGCAGTGAATATCCAGCGGGAGGGACGGATGAGCAGTTCTTC CASSEYPAGGTDEQFF
TRBJ2-7 TRBV10-1 . TRBD1 TGCGCCAGCAGTGTGGACAGGAACTACGAGCAGTACTTC CASSVDRNYEQYF
TRBJ1-1 TRBV6-1 . . TGTGCCAGCTTTTTTAAGGCAGGGGCGAACACTGAAGCTTTCTTT CASFFKAGANTEAFF
TRBJ2-7 TRBV20-1 . . TGCAGTGCTAGCGGGAGCGACGAGCAGTACTTC CSASGSDEQYF
TRBJ2-7 TRBV19 . TRBD2 TGTGCCAGTAGTATAGATCGGCTAGCGGGATCCTACGAGCAGTACTTC CASSIDRLAGSYEQYF
TRBJ1-1 TRBV5-1 . TRBD1 TGCGCCAGCAGTTTGCGGGACAGGGGCGGCACTGAAGCTTTCTTT CASSLRDRGGTEAFF
TRBJ2-3 TRBV4-2 . . TGTGCCAGCAGCCAAGAGGGCGATCCTAGCACAGATACGCAGTATTTT CASSQEGDPSTDTQYF
TRBJ1-2 TRBV19 once . TGTGCCAGTAGTCTATTGACTGGGGGGACCACCTATGGCTACACCTTC CASSLLTGGTTYGYTF
TRBJ2-2 TRBV29-1 . . TGCAGCGCCTTCAGGGGCCAGACCGGGGAGCTGTTTTTT CSAFRGQTGELFF
TRBJ2-5 TRBV7-7 . . TGTGCTATCGACTTTCAAGAGACCCAGTACTTC CAIDFQETQYF
TRBJ2-2 TRBV28 . TRBD2 TGTGCCAGCAGTTACCCCAGCGGGACGAACACCGGGGAGCTGTTTTTT CASSYPSGTNTGELFF
TRBJ1-4 TRBV30 few . TGTGCCTGGAGTGTACTGGGCAGAAAGAATGAAAAACTGTTTTTT CAWSVLGRKNEKLFF
TRBJ2-7 TRBV11-3 . . TGTGCCAGCAGCTTAGATCCGTCGGGGTCCGAGCAGTACTTC CASSLDPSGSEQYF
TRBJ1-1 TRBV7-9 few . TGTGCCAGCAGCTTACAGGAGAACACTGAAGCTTTCTTT CASSLQENTEAFF
TRBJ2-2 TRBV19 . TRBD2 TGTGCCAGTAGTAGTAGCGGGAGGGCTAGCACCGGGGAGCTGTTTTTT CASSSSGRASTGELFF
TRBJ2-7 TRBV10-3 once . TGTGCCATCAGTGTGAGTACAGGGACCTACGAGCAGTACTTC CAISVSTGTYEQYF
TRBJ2-7 TRBV4-1 . . TGCGCCAGCAGCCAAGAGAATTTCGGACTGAAGCTATTC CASSQENFGLKLF
TRBJ2-7 TRBV11-2 . TRBD2 TGTGCCAGCAGCACCACGACTAGCGGGAGGGCCTGGGAGCAGTACTTC CASSTTTSGRAWEQYF
TRBJ2-1 TRBV4-1 . TRBD2 TGCGCCAGCAGCCAAGATCAGGAGCGGGAGGTCAACAATGAGCAGTTCTTC CASSQDQEREVNNEQFF
TRBJ2-2 TRBV7-2 . TRBD2 TGTGCCAGCAGCTGGGGACTAGCGAACACCGGGGAGCTGTTTTTT CASSWGLANTGELFF
TRBJ2-7 TRBV6-1 . TRBD1 TGTGCCAGCAGTGAATACAGGGGGACCTACGAGCAGTACTTC CASSEYRGTYEQYF
TRBJ2-3 TRBV5-1 . TRBD2 TGCGCCAGCAGCTCGACTAGCGTTAGCACAGATACGCAGTATTTT CASSSTSVSTDTQYF
TRBJ2-2 TRBV6-1 . TRBD1 TGTGCCAGCAGTTGGACAGGGCTTAACACCGGGGAGCTGTTTTTT CASSWTGLNTGELFF
TRBJ1-1 TRBV6-5 few TRBD1 TGTGCCAGCAGTTCGGCAGGGGGGAACACTGAAGCTTTCTTT CASSSAGGNTEAFF
TRBJ2-7 TRBV10-3 . . TGTGCCATCAGGGCGGGACGGAACTACGAGCAGTACTTC CAIRAGRNYEQYF
TRBJ1-2 TRBV4-1 few . TGCGCCAGCAGCCAAGTAGGAGGGGCGCATGGCTACACCTTC CASSQVGGAHGYTF
TRBJ2-3 TRBV18 . TRBD1 TGTGCCAGCTCACCAACACTATCGGGACAGAGCACAGATACGCAGTATTTT CASSPTLSGQSTDTQYF
TRBJ2-5 TRBV7-8 once . TGTGCCAGCAGCTTAGATGGGGGCGACAGAGGGACCCAGTACTTC CASSLDGGDRGTQYF
TRBJ2-1 TRBV19 few TRBD2 TGTGCCAGTAGGGGGACTAGCAGATACAATGAGCAGTTCTTC CASRGTSRYNEQFF
TRBJ1-2 TRBV4-2 . TRBD1 TGTGCCAGCAGCCAAGATCGAAGGGGGCGATCCTATGGCTACACCTTC CASSQDRRGRSYGYTF
TRBJ1-1 TRBV5-1 . TRBD1 TGCGCCAGCAACATACAGGGGGGATTTTCGATGAACACTGAAGCTTTCTTT CASNIQGGFSMNTEAFF
TRBJ1-4 TRBV28 . . TGTGCCAGCAGTGTCCCCAAGGGGTCTATTGAAAAACTGTTTTTT CASSVPKGSIEKLFF
TRBJ2-7 TRBV7-8 . TRBD2 TGTGCCAGCAGCTCCGCAGGGACTAGCGAGACATACGAGCAGTACTTC CASSSAGTSETYEQYF
TRBJ2-7 TRBV28 . TRBD2 TGTGCCAGCAGCGATACTAGCGGGGGAATCTACGAGCAGTACTTC CASSDTSGGIYEQYF
TRBJ2-3 TRBV30 . . TGTGCCTGGAGTGCAGGGACTTCTAGCACAGATACGCAGTATTTT CAWSAGTSSTDTQYF
TRBJ1-1 TRBV30 . . TGTGCCTGGAGTCGGGGGGTATCGAACACTGAAGCTTTCTTT CAWSRGVSNTEAFF
TRBJ2-7 TRBV6-1 . . TGTGCCAGCGGGACAACCTACGTGCAGTACTTC CASGTTYVQYF
TRBJ1-2 TRBV19 . TRBD1 TGTGCCAGCAATGACAGGGGCGTCGGCTACACCTTC CASNDRGVGYTF
TRBJ1-1 TRBV11-3 . . TGTGCCAGCAAAGCAACCCCAAAACGGGAGCGGGTGAACACTGAAGCTTTCTTT CASKATPKRERVNTEAFF